This T cell receptor beta chain is from a study of cytomegalovirus exposure and HLA in healthy donors. General study findings and limits: Owing to their indistinguishability, certain V segments, notably TRBV6-2 and TRBV6-3, were excluded. Investigators reported 150 to 200 TCR beta chains as tied to cytomegalovirus. In a later analysis, most CMV-associated TCR beta chains appeared HLA-restricted.

V shed 3 bases and J 6 bases; nucleotides not matched to a gene: 9. The CDR3 length is 15 residues. Germline values: CDR1 SGHTA, CDR2 FQGNSA. The study ran its PCR with 60 Vbeta and 13 Jbeta primers. The method was immunoSEQ multiplex PCR; TCRdb's version includes in-frame clones alone and lacks a portion of them. The repertoire table contains 110,000 to 150,000 clones. A note on this clone: The antigen remains undetermined.

This clonotype was sampled from a man aged 35 to 55 in good health and CMV-seronegative. The specimen sequenced was PBMCs. The chain combines TRBV7-2 with TRBJ2-7, with TRBD1 matching over 9 bases. CDR3 in DNA: TGTGCCAGCAGCTTCCACCGGGACAGGGCCTCCGAGCAGTACTTC. As protein: CASSFHRDRASEQYF.